This TCR beta chain appears in the sequencing data of a study of cytomegalovirus exposure and HLA in healthy donors. Study results and caveats: TCR sequences were mostly rare, though some public TCRs occurred in many donors.

PCR employed 60 Vbeta and 13 Jbeta primers. This table comes from immunoSEQ multiplex PCR, and its TCRdb copy is limited to in-frame clones, with some not included. The sample has 100,000 to 150,000 clones, 81% seen once. This clone has only one observation. Its antigen is currently unknown. V lost 4 bases, J lost 3 bases, and 6 bases stayed unmatched. Germline V gene sequence: CDR1 SGHTA, CDR2 FQGNSA. This CDR3 has 16 residues. J is TRBJ2-1 and V is TRBV7-2; 10 nucleotides agree with TRBD2. Sequenced: PBMCs. This sequence was found in a young man in good health and CMV-seropositive. The CDR3 DNA follows: TGTGCCAGCAGCTCCCATCGACTAGCGGGCTACAATGAGCAGTTCTTC. Amino acids: CASSSHRLAGYNEQFF.